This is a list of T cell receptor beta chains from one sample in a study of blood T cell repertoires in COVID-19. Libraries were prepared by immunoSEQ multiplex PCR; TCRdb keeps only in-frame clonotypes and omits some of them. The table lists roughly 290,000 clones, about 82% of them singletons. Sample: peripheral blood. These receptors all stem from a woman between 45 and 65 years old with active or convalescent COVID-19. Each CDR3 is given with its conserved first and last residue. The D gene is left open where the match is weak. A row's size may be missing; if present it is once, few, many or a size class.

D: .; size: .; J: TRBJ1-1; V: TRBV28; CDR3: CASSLSPRGVFF; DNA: TGTGCCAGCAGTTTAAGTCCCCGAGGAGTTTTCTTT
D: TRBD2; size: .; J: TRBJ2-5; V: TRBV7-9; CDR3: CASSPSTSGRSTAETQYF; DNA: TGTGCCAGCAGCCCTTCCACTAGCGGGAGATCGACGGCGGAGACCCAGTACTTC
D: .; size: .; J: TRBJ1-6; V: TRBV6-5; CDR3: CASSQQGGNSPLHF; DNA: TGTGCCAGCAGCCAACAGGGCGGGAATTCACCCCTCCACTTT
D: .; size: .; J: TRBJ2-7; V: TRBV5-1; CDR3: CASSLAWSSYEQYF; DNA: TGCGCCAGCAGCTTGGCTTGGAGCTCCTACGAGCAGTACTTC
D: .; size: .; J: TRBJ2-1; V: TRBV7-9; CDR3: CASSWRLEREQFF; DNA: TGTGCCAGCAGCTGGAGACTAGAACGTGAGCAGTTCTTC
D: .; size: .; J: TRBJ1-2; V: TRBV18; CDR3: CASSPPGPSGTYTF; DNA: TGTGCCAGCTCACCACCGGGCCCTAGTGGGACTTACACCTTC
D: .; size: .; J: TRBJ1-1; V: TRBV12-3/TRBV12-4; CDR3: CASSTQGYTEAFF; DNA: TGTGCCAGCAGTACTCAGGGGTACACTGAAGCTTTCTTT
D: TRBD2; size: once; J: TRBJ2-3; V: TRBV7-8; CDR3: CASSLALAGLDTQYF; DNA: TGTGCCAGCAGCTTAGCGCTAGCGGGACTTGATACGCAGTATTTT
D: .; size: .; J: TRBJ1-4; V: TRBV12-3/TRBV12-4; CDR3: CASRLRAVEELFF; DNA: TGTGCCAGCAGACTCAGGGCCGTCGAGGAACTGTTTTTT
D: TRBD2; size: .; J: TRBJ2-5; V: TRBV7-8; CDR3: CASSSTRGEAQYF; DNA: TGTGCCAGCAGCTCGACTCGGGGGGAGGCCCAGTACTTC
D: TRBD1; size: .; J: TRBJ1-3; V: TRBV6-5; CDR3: CASSYSGQGRGNTIYF; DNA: TGTGCCAGCAGTTACTCAGGACAGGGAAGGGGAAACACCATATATTTT
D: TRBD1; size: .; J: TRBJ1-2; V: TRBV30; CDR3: CAWSNTGTGGYGYTF; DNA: TGTGCCTGGAGTAATACCGGGACAGGGGGCTATGGCTACACCTTC
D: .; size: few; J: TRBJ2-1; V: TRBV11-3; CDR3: CASSLDQGSEQFF; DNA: TGTGCCAGCAGCTTAGACCAGGGGAGTGAGCAGTTCTTC
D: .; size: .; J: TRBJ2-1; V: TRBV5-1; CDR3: CASSRDPGQGPNEQFF; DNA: TGCGCCAGCAGCCGAGATCCGGGACAAGGGCCCAATGAGCAGTTCTTC
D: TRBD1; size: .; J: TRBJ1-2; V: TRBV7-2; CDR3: CASSPQTGLYGYTF; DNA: TGTGCCAGCAGCCCCCAGACAGGGCTCTATGGCTACACCTTC
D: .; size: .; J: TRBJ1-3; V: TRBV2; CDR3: CASSEGGSGNTIYF; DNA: TGTGCCAGCAGTGAAGGAGGGTCCGGAAACACCATATATTTT
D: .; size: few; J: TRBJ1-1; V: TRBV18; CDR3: CASSPTQGGNTEAFF; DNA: TGTGCCAGCTCACCAACACAAGGGGGTAACACTGAAGCTTTCTTT
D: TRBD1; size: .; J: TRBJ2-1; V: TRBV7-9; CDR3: CASSYRTGVNEQFF; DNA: TGTGCCAGCAGCTACCGGACAGGGGTCAATGAGCAGTTCTTC
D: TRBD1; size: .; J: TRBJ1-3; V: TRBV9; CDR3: CASSGTGINTIYF; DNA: TGTGCCAGCAGCGGGACAGGGATAAACACCATATATTTT
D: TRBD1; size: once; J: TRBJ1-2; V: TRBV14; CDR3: CASSQITGVNYGYTF; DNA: TGTGCCAGCAGCCAAATAACAGGGGTTAACTATGGCTACACCTTC
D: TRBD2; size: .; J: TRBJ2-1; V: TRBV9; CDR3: CASSAPGLASNEQFF; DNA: TGTGCCAGCAGCGCCCCGGGACTAGCAAGCAATGAGCAGTTCTTC
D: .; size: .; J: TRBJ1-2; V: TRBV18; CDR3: CASSPNNRAEYYGYTF; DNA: TGTGCCAGCTCACCTAACAACAGGGCGGAGTACTATGGCTACACCTTC
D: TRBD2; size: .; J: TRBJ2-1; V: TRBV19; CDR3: CASRSAGTSGRRDYNEQFF; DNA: TGTGCCAGTAGGTCTGCCGGGACTAGCGGGAGGAGAGATTACAATGAGCAGTTCTTC
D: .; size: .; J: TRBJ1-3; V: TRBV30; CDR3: CAWNIGGGNTIYF; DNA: TGTGCCTGGAATATCGGGGGGGGAAACACCATATATTTT
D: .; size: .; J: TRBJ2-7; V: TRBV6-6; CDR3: CASSPGTPGDEQYF; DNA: TGTGCCAGCAGTCCCGGGACTCCGGGGGACGAGCAGTACTTC
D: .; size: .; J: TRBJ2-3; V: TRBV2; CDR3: CASSGGPRTTQYF; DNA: TGTGCCAGCAGTGGGGGGCCACGCACTACGCAGTATTTT
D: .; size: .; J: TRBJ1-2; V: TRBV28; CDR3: CASSSIPGRGFYGYTF; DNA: TGTGCCAGCAGTTCCATCCCAGGGCGAGGTTTTTACGGCTACACCTTC
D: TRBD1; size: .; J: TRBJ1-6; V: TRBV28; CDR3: CATRDSPYNSPLHF; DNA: TGTGCCACCCGGGACAGTCCTTATAATTCACCCCTCCACTTT
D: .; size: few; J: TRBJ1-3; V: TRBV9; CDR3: CASSPGSGNTIYF; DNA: TGTGCCAGCAGCCCCGGTTCAGGAAACACCATATATTTT
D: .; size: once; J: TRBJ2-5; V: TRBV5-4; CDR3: CASTRVGEETQYF; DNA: TGTGCCAGCACCCGGGTCGGAGAGGAGACCCAGTACTTC
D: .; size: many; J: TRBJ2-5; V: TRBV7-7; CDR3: CASSSLGAGASETQYF; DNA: TGTGCTAGCAGCTCTTTGGGGGCAGGGGCCTCGGAGACCCAGTACTTC
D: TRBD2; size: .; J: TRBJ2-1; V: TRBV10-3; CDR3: CAISEPLAGARSYNEQFF; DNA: TGTGCCATCAGTGAGCCACTAGCGGGAGCCCGATCCTACAATGAGCAGTTCTTC
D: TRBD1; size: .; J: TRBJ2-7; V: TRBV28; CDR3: CASRTGGRYEQYF; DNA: TGTGCCAGCAGGACAGGGGGAAGGTACGAGCAGTACTTC
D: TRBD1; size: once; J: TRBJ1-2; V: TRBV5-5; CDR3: CASRFPQGAGYTF; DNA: TGTGCCAGCAGGTTTCCTCAGGGGGCTGGCTACACCTTC
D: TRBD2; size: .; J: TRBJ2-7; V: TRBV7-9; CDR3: CASSKRQAGPLSEQYF; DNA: TGTGCCAGCAGCAAAAGGCAAGCGGGACCTCTGAGTGAGCAGTACTTC
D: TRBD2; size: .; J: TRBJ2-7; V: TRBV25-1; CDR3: CASRPSGSSYEQYF; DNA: TGTGCCAGCAGACCTAGCGGTAGCTCCTACGAGCAGTACTTC
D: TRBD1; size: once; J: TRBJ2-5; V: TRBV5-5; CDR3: CASSLAGQGGETQYF; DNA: TGTGCCAGCAGCTTGGCCGGACAGGGTGGTGAGACCCAGTACTTC
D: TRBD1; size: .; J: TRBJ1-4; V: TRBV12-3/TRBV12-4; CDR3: CASSYSGQGKLFF; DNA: TGTGCCAGCAGTTACTCGGGACAGGGAAAACTGTTTTTT
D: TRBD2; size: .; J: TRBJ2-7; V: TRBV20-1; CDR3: CSGGRVDEQYF; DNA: TGCAGTGGCGGGAGAGTTGACGAGCAGTACTTC
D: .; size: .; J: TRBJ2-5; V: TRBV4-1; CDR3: CASSQYSGGQETQYF; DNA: TGCGCCAGCAGCCAGTATAGCGGAGGCCAAGAGACCCAGTACTTC
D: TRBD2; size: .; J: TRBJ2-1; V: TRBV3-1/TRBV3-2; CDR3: CASSPGGRRVGEQFF; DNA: TGTGCCAGCAGCCCCGGCGGGAGGAGGGTCGGTGAGCAGTTCTTC
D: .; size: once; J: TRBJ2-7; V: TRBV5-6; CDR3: CASSLDNYEQYF; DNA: TGTGCCAGCAGCTTGGACAACTACGAGCAGTACTTC
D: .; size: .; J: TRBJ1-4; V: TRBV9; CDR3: CASSVEMSRGKLFF; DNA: TGTGCCAGCAGCGTAGAGATGTCACGGGGAAAACTGTTTTTT
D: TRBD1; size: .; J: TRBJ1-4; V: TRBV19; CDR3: CASSQGQAREKLFF; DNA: TGTGCCAGTAGTCAGGGACAGGCTCGGGAAAAACTGTTTTTT
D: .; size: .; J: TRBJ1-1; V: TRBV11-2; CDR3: CASSLRPPEAFF; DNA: TGTGCCAGCAGCTTGCGGCCCCCTGAAGCTTTCTTT